This T cell receptor (beta chain) was observed in a study of T-cell memory formation after mild COVID-19 (dated by TCRdb to 2020 to 2022). Concerning the study at large: TCR sequence clusters from the two donors were largely donor specific. In two donors, T-cell clones that expanded and contracted after mild COVID-19 were tracked by sequencing TCRalpha and TCRbeta repertoires over time. Two young, previously healthy adult volunteers, one female and one male, were included in the cohort. Here is what the overall study found, with its caveats: Only a couple of mild cases were covered by the study, and larger cohorts that include severe cases with pre-infection samples were considered necessary. Balanced CD4/CD8 phenotypes were observed for clones contracting from day 15 to 85, whereas a bias towards CD4+ was observed for a second wave of clones expanding from day 15 to 37. Contracting CD4+ clones were found mainly in CM and EM memory subsets, while CD8+ clones were enriched in EMRA. Some responding clones were detected in pre-infection memory, which suggested that pre-existing cross-reactive memory T cells had joined the SARS-CoV-2 response. The second-wave clones that peaked on day 37 were not confirmed to be SARS-CoV-2 specific.

PBMCs were isolated by Ficoll-Paque density gradient centrifugation. Reading from cysteine to phenylalanine, the CDR3 counts 15 amino acids. Just CDR3 DNA is preserved here, 45 bases in frame from base 1. CDR1 and CDR2, looked up from the germline V gene, are SGHRS and YFSETQ. The junction carries 11 bases between V and J, which are trimmed by 1 base and 2 bases respectively. This clonotype was counted ten times or more. What this receptor recognizes is not known. No clone much larger than this one lies a single base away; base qualities are absent. Data came from an Illumina NovaSeq 6000. TCRalpha and TCRbeta cDNA libraries were built by 5'RACE with constant-segment primers, adding sample barcodes and unique molecular identifiers. RNA was extracted from every sample with Trizol reagent. Library amplification was performed in two PCR steps, and a second sample barcode and Illumina TruSeq adapters were introduced in the second step. The libraries were sequenced on an Illumina NovaSeq using 2 x 150 bp paired-end reads. The published analysis was carried out like this. Reads were demultiplexed and collapsed into UMI-guided consensus sequences with migec v1.2.7. Using mixcr v2.1.11, UMI consensuses were aligned to TRA and TRB V and J templates and then assembled into clonotypes. Expanded or contracted clonotypes were those called significant by both edgeR and NoisET, with noise models trained on biological replicates. For edgeR calls, the thresholds were a false discovery rate-adjusted p below 0.01 and a log2 fold-change of 1. As an exploratory analysis of dynamics, PCA with hierarchical clustering was applied to max-normalized trajectories of the 1000 most abundant clonotypes. Separately sequenced CD4+ and CD8+ repertoires were used to assign a CD4 or CD8 phenotype to each responding clone. The public reads were reprocessed in TCRdb via fastp at Q25 and MiXCR, keeping in-frame beta chains. Every CDR3 protein is listed once, alongside the most common genes and DNA of its rows. The V and J calls and clone size come from TCRdb's table, not from the authors' own analysis. The sample table records roughly 180,000 distinct CDR3 sequences; roughly 12% of these occur just once. The ten top clones hold approximately 3.4% of the sample.

The chain joins TRBV5-1 to TRBJ2-3, and possibly TRBD2, on 5 matching bases. Sequenced: PBMCs or a T cell subset sorted from them (not recorded which). The sequence derives from a man aged 18-30 years who had mild COVID-19 (a few samples of this study predate the infection). The sample titles of this study are shuffled in the database, so cell type and time point are left out; the donor was told from shared clones. In nucleotides, the sequence is TGCGCCAGCAGCTTGCTGGGAGAATCCACAGATACGCAGTATTTT. This is translated as CASSLLGESTDTQYF.